This entry concerns a single T cell receptor beta chain. Its antigen remains unidentified. A much larger clone differs from this one at a single base, so this may be a read error. This sample's time point label indicates: persistent/refractory GD, antithyroid drugs over 5 years with positive TRAb. RNA was extracted from PBMCs in TRIzol for both TCR sequencing and RNA sequencing. The diagnosis of Graves' disease was made according to American Thyroid Association guidelines. Patients were recruited from an endocrinology department in Xi'an, China. Each patient gave roughly 10 milliliters of peripheral blood, collected in an EDTA anticoagulant tube. Ficoll Paque Plus density gradient separation was used to isolate PBMCs, and no additional T cell sorting was done. An Agilent 2100 Bioanalyzer and agarose gel were used to check RNA quality, and a NanoDrop 2000 was used to measure RNA concentration. The CDR1 and CDR2 encoded by the germline V gene are MRHNA and SNTAGT. CDR3 length: 14 amino acids, cysteine to phenylalanine. The CDR3 DNA has 42 bases and is translated from base 1.

The library was built by means of multiplex PCR. The reads were generated on an Illumina HiSeq 4000. CDR3 regions were amplified by Arm-PCR with iRepertoire HTBI primers to construct TCR beta libraries. Before sequencing, the PCR products underwent gel purification. Regarding the original processing steps: Gene usage analysis of CDR3 amino acid clonotypes used the approximately 56 TRBV and some 13 TRBJ segments found across samples. COPE and FqMerger were used to merge the filtered high-quality paired reads into contigs. BLAST was used to align contigs to the IMGT TRBV, TRBD and TRBJ reference genes, and CDR3 was defined following IMGT. Any clonotype with a frequency above 0.1% was counted as a highly expanded clone. Shannon entropy was used to measure repertoire diversity, and the Gini coefficient was used to measure V-J evenness. Public clonotypes were defined as clonotypes shared by more than one individual. The public sequencing data were trimmed at Q25 with fastp and processed into clonotypes with MiXCR by TCRdb, which kept only in-frame beta chains. Duplicate CDR3 protein sequences are folded into a single record with the most common DNA and genes. The authors' filters were not applied to this entry. Here the sample has around 500,000 distinct CDR3 sequences; less than 25% occur a single time. The biggest ten clones account for 6.5% to 10% of the sample.

The sample belongs to a study of regulatory T cells in long-lasting Graves disease (dated by TCRdb to about 2021). A note on the overall study: Persistent Graves' disease was defined as persistently positive TSH receptor autoantibodies together with antithyroid drug treatment for over 5 years. A total of 35 or so samples were covered by TCR sequencing, comprising some 13 persistent and around 20 newly diagnosed Graves' disease patients. On average, persistent Graves' disease patients in the clinical cohort had been on antithyroid drugs for about 10.3 years. The study was conducted in China and was registered as a clinical trial. Persistent Graves' disease patients were compared with newly diagnosed Graves' disease patients by peripheral blood TCR sequencing and RNA sequencing. The paper as a whole reports these results and caveats: A larger number of public clonotypes was shared among persistent patients (around 3,000) than among newly diagnosed patients (around 870). Compared with newly diagnosed patients, persistent Graves' disease patients had lower TCR Shannon entropy and fewer highly expanded clones, which suggests clonal expansion. Peripheral blood alone was examined, since thyroid tissue, which constituted the primary lesion, could not be accessed. The small sample size was acknowledged by the authors as a limitation that may reduce accuracy. TRBV28, TRBJ1-2 and TRBJ2-5 were preferentially used in persistent disease, while TRBV20-1 and TRBJ2-1 were favored in newly diagnosed disease. Sequencing and analysis were restricted to the TCR beta chain.

The rearrangement combines TRBV6-4 with TRBJ2-7; a stretch of 7 junction bases matches TRBD1. The input for sequencing was peripheral blood mononuclear cells (PBMCs), taken when the disease was refractory, from a patient treated with antithyroid drugs. The origin of this receptor is a female donor with Graves disease. CDR3 loop: CASSTFMTGLERYF. Read as DNA, the sequence is TGTGCCAGCAGTACCTTTATGACAGGGCTCGAGCGGTACTTC.